This TCR beta chain was captured by sequencing in a study of cytomegalovirus exposure and HLA in healthy donors. Findings and caveats of the study: Cytomegalovirus-associated status was assigned to roughly 160 TCR beta chains.

Libraries were prepared by immunoSEQ multiplex PCR; TCRdb keeps only in-frame clonotypes and omits some of them. The table includes over 80,000 clones, approximately 81% detected once. Points on this clone: Its antigen is unknown.

This CDR3 has 13 amino acids. J lost 6 bases, V lost 6 bases, and 5 bases had no gene match. Germline CDR1 reads WNHNN; CDR2 reads SYGVQD (reference sequence). The receptor's source is a man aged 18 to 29 in good health and CMV-seropositive. Sequenced sample: PBMCs. This sequence joins TRBV10-1 and TRBJ2-1; TRBD2 agrees at 7 bases. This chain's CDR3 is CASRASGGNEQFF. CDR3 in DNA: TGCGCCAGCAGAGCGTCGGGGGGCAATGAGCAGTTCTTC.